The 32 T cell receptor beta chains presented below share a single source sample, sequenced in a study of PD-1 blockade in classical Hodgkin lymphoma. Documented time point: cycle 4 day 1 (C4D1), after five to seven weeks of nivolumab. Each patient experienced a relapse that followed autologous stem cell transplantation, and brentuximab vedotin exposure varied. Isolation of CD4+ T cells from thawed PBMCs was performed by magnetic negative selection. Repertoires were generated with immunoSEQ multiplex PCR, while TCRdb's copy carries only in-frame clones and drops some. The sample consists of roughly 18,000 clones, approximately 70% of them appearing once. The specimen was CD4+ T cells from blood, collected before the fourth cycle of nivolumab. The receptors were sampled from a human donor with classical Hodgkin lymphoma.

The chain is built from TRBV28 and TRBJ2-5, with D perhaps TRBD2 (6 bases). The length of the CDR3 is 15 residues. CDR1 is MDHEN and CDR2 is SYDVKM in the germline V gene. Trimming pared 0 bases from V and 7 bases from J, leaving 15 bases between. The CDR3 sequence is CASSLWAGTQGTQYF. DNA for the CDR3: TGTGCCAGCAGTTTATGGGCCGGGACTCAGGGGACCCAGTACTTC.

This clone has just a few counts. The limits of the CDR3 on the DNA are not certain, so only TCRdb's listed CDR3 is given. This CDR3 is CASSILASDEGYNSPLHF. The chain employs TRBV19 and TRBJ1-6. The CDR3 spans 18 amino acids, including both terminal residues. Germline assignment: CDR1 LNHDA and CDR2 SQIVND (reference sequence).

CDR3: CASSDSPPYEQYF. The CDR3 bases are TGTGCCAGCAGTGACTCCCCCCCCTACGAGCAGTACTTC. The V call is TRBV2, the J call TRBJ2-7; D is ambiguous. V was cut by 3 bases and J by 2 bases, with 8 bases left in between. The germline V gene has CDR1 SNHLY and CDR2 FYNNEI. The length of the CDR3 is 13 residues.

The rearrangement links TRBV7-8 to TRBJ1-1, with 7 positions matching TRBD1. Germline lookup yields CDR1 SGHVS and CDR2 FQNEAQ. V was pared by 5 bases and J by 3 bases, with 12 bases of the junction left unmatched. The CDR3 sequence is 16 residues long. The CDR3: CASSLKLGRGDTEAFF. CDR3 coding DNA: TGTGCCAGCAGCCTCAAGCTGGGCAGGGGGGACACTGAAGCTTTCTTT. Filled out from reference TRBV7-8 and TRBJ1-1, the complete variable domain reads GAGVSQSPRYKVAKRGQDVALRCDPISGHVSLFWYQQALGQGPEFLTYFQNEAQLDKSGLPSDRFFAERPEGSVSTLKIQRTQQEDSAVYLCASSLKLGRGDTEAFFGQGTRLTVV.

The chain carries TRBV19 and TRBJ1-4; perhaps TRBD1 as D (6 bases). Per the germline V gene, CDR1 is LNHDA and CDR2 is SQIVND (reference sequence). Trimming stripped 6 bases from V and 3 bases from J, with 17 bases between. The CDR3 is 16 amino acids. The CDR3 region is CASSLHRRGANEKLFF. The CDR3 DNA is TGTGCCAGTAGCCTCCACCGGAGGGGGGCTAATGAAAAACTGTTTTTT.

This clone has only one observation. The V gene is TRBV29-1, the J gene TRBJ2-7, with D possibly being TRBD1 (6 bases). V lost 6 bases and J lost 4, with 10 bases in between. CDR1 SQVTM and CDR2 ANQGSEA come from the germline V gene. This CDR3 spans 11 amino acids. CDR3 nucleotide sequence: TGCAGCGTCAGACAGGCGTACGAGCAGTACTTC. As protein: CSVRQAYEQYF.

This clone was recorded a few times. Other DNA sequences of this sample code for an identical CDR3. The chain has TRBV28 and TRBJ1-2; the D is unclear. This CDR3 is built from 12 residues. Looked up from germline, CDR1 is MDHEN and CDR2 is SYDVKM. Trimming stripped 5 bases from V and 2 bases from J, with 6 bases between. The CDR3 region is CASSPPNYGYTF. Here the CDR3 DNA reads TGTGCCAGCAGTCCCCCAAACTATGGCTACACCTTC.

The chain carries TRBV5-4 and TRBJ2-5; 12 bases are shared with TRBD2. The CDR3 length is 14 residues. With V trimmed by 3 bases and J by 4 bases, 1 base remained unmatched. CDR1 SGHNT and CDR2 YYREEE come from the germline V gene (reference sequence). The CDR3 coding sequence is TGTGCCAGCAGCTGGGGACTAGCGGGAGAGACCCAGTACTTC. This sequence encodes CASSWGLAGETQYF.

This chain joins TRBV7-2 and TRBJ2-4; D is unclear. Germline loops: CDR1 SGHTA, CDR2 FQGNSA. The CDR3 has 15 amino acids. V lost 1 base and J lost 0, with 7 bases in between. CDR3 in amino acids: CASSLDWVAKNIQYF. The DNA of the CDR3 is TGTGCCAGCAGCTTAGATTGGGTAGCCAAAAACATTCAGTACTTC.

CDR3 protein: CASSQGGLGGYTF. DNA for the CDR3: TGCGCCAGCAGCCAAGGGGGGCTGGGAGGCTACACCTTC. The chain carries TRBV4-3 and TRBJ1-2, with D possibly being TRBD1 (6 bases). Per germline, CDR1 LGHNA and CDR2 YSLEER. Trimming cost V 1 base and J 8 bases, with 11 bases left between them. The CDR3 covers 13 residues.

The rearrangement joins TRBV6-6 to TRBJ1-6; D is uncertain. V gave up 0 bases and J gave up 10 bases, with 4 bases separating them. Germline V gene sequence: CDR1 MNHNY, CDR2 SVGAGI (reference sequence). CDR3 length: 12 amino acids. The CDR3 DNA reads as TGTGCCAGCAGTTACTCGGGGTCACCCCTCCACTTT. Residues: CASSYSGSPLHF.

The chain couples TRBV7-2 to TRBJ1-1; tentatively, D is TRBD1 (6 bases). V shed 2 bases and J shed 3 bases, with 13 bases lying between them. Germline V gene lookup returns CDR1 SGHTA and CDR2 FQGNSA. The CDR3 spans 15 residues. CDR3 sequence reads: CASSLQVGGHTEAFF. CDR3 DNA sequence: TGTGCCAGCAGCTTACAGGTCGGGGGGCACACTGAAGCTTTCTTT.

This CDR3 reads CASSHETYEQYF. The CDR3 nucleotides are TGTGCCAGCAGTCACGAAACCTACGAGCAGTACTTC. The chain couples TRBV6-6 to TRBJ2-7; D is unresolved. Trimming shortened V by 5 bases and J by 2 bases, and 7 bases separated the two germline ends. CDR3 size: 12 residues. CDR1 and CDR2 from the germline V gene are MNHNY and SVGAGI (reference sequence).

To note about this clone: This sample also contains other DNA sequences that code for the same CDR3. J is TRBJ1-5 and V is TRBV19; D uncertain. Germline V gene data show CDR1 as LNHDA and CDR2 as SQIVND (reference sequence). The CDR3 length is 13 residues. Trimming took 5 bases from V and 0 from J, leaving 5 bases between them. The CDR3 loop reads CASSPYSNQPQHF. As DNA, the CDR3 is TGTGCCAGTAGTCCTTATAGCAATCAGCCCCAGCATTTT.

The table lists this clone with a few counts. The rearrangement uses TRBV27 and TRBJ1-1; D is uncertain. V was clipped by 6 bases and J by 1 base, with 12 bases between them. The CDR3 sequence is 14 residues long. Germline assignment: CDR1 MNHEY and CDR2 SMNVEV (reference sequence). Written as DNA, the CDR3 is TGTGCCAGCAGCCGAGGAGCCAGGAACACTGAAGCTTTCTTT. Protein: CASSRGARNTEAFF.

CDR3 DNA sequence: TGTGCCAGCAGCGAAGGGACTAGCGGGGGGGCCTACAATGAGCAGTTCTTC. This encodes CASSEGTSGGAYNEQFF. The chain carries TRBV9 and TRBJ2-1, with 16 bases matching TRBD2. Trimming cost V 3 bases and J 2 bases; bases outside gene matches: 2. CDR3 length: 17 amino acids. Germline V gene sequence: CDR1 SGDLS, CDR2 YYNGEE. Filled out from reference TRBV9 and TRBJ2-1, the complete variable domain reads DSGVTQTPKHLITATGQRVTLRCSPRSGDLSVYWYQQSLDQGLQFLIQYYNGEERAKGNILERFSAQQFPDLHSELNLSSLELGDSALYFCASSEGTSGGAYNEQFFGPGTRLTVL.

This sequence joins TRBV12-5 and TRBJ2-5, with 7 bases fitting TRBD2. Trimming took 5 bases from V and 3 from J; bases not matched to a gene: 0. This CDR3 comprises 12 residues. CDR1 and CDR2 from the germline V gene are LGHNT and FRNRAP. The CDR3 reads CASGAGEETQYF. The CDR3 bases are TGTGCTAGTGGTGCGGGGGAAGAGACCCAGTACTTC. The variable domain in full, completed from reference TRBV12-5 and TRBJ2-5, reads DARVTQTPRHKVTEMGQEVTMRCQPILGHNTVFWYRQTMMQGLELLAYFRNRAPLDDSGMPKDRFSAEMPDATLATLKIQPSEPRDSAVYFCASGAGEETQYFGPGTRLLVL.

This clone is a singleton in its sample. The chain joins TRBV6-5 to TRBJ2-2; tentatively, D is TRBD1 (5 bases). CDR3 length: 14 amino acids. V was trimmed by 6 bases and J by 0 bases, leaving 8 bases between them. CDR1 MNHEY and CDR2 SVGAGI come from the germline V gene. CDR3 sequence (DNA): TGTGCCAGCAGCCGACAGACGAACACCGGGGAGCTGTTTTTT. Protein: CASSRQTNTGELFF.

The genes are TRBV10-3 and TRBJ1-3, with D unresolved. The CDR3 is 15 residues long. CDR1 is ENHRY, CDR2 SYGVKD, per germline. V gave up 6 bases and J gave up 0 bases, with 12 bases separating them. The CDR3 reads CAISPVSPSGNTIYF. CDR3 coding DNA: TGTGCCATCAGCCCTGTGTCTCCCTCTGGAAACACCATATATTTT.

The chain carries TRBV5-5 and TRBJ2-1; 10 bases map to TRBD2. Germline CDR1 and CDR2: SGHKS and YYEKEE (reference sequence). V shed 0 bases, J shed 6 bases, and the junction held 6 bases outside the gene matches. The CDR3 extends over 16 amino acids. The CDR3 reads CASSLVPSGRANEQFF. The CDR3 region has the DNA TGTGCCAGCAGCTTGGTACCCAGCGGGAGGGCCAATGAGCAGTTCTTC.

V usage is TRBV7-2 and J usage is TRBJ2-3; the match to TRBD2 covers 11 bases. The V gene end was trimmed by 5 bases and the J gene end by 1 base; junction bases not matched to a gene: 8. CDR1 SGHTA and CDR2 FQGNSA come from the germline V gene. This CDR3 has 17 residues. As DNA, the CDR3 is TGTGCCAGCAGCACCTCCGGGACTAGCGGAGGCACAGATACGCAGTATTTT. Protein sequence: CASSTSGTSGGTDTQYF.

The V and J genes are TRBV7-3 and TRBJ2-3; TRBD1 matches at 8 bases. Germline V CDR1 and CDR2: SGHTA, FQGTGA. CDR3 size: 14 residues. Trimming removed 5 bases from V and 5 bases from J; junction bases left unmatched: 6. CDR3 DNA sequence: TGTGCCAGCAGCCCACAGGGGGTTGTAGATACGCAGTATTTT. The encoded protein is CASSPQGVVDTQYF.

This clone was observed a single time. The CDR3 loop reads CAISGTSATEQYF. The CDR3 nucleotides read TGTGCCATCAGCGGGACTAGCGCGACAGAGCAGTACTTC. V and J are TRBV10-3 and TRBJ2-7, with 10 nucleotides matching TRBD2. Germline CDR1 reads ENHRY; CDR2 reads SYGVKD. This CDR3 contains 13 residues. Germline trimming cut 6 bases from V and 7 bases from J; bases unmatched to any gene: 6.

The rearrangement uses TRBV2 and TRBJ2-7, with TRBD2 identical over 14 bases. J lost 7 bases, V lost 8 bases, and 13 bases had no gene match. This CDR3 has 16 amino acids. Germline V CDR1 and CDR2: SNHLY, FYNNEI. The CDR3 DNA follows: TGTGCCAGCCTGGCCCCCGGGACTAGCGGGAGTCGGGAGCAGTACTTC. Encoded protein: CASLAPGTSGSREQYF.

This chain links TRBV6-1 with TRBJ1-1; TRBD1 is a possible D gene (5 bases). V shed 2 bases and J shed 3 bases, with 10 bases lying between them. CDR1 MNHNS and CDR2 SASEGT come from the germline V gene. The CDR3 covers 14 residues. The CDR3 DNA follows: TGTGCCAGCAGTGAATACGGGGCAGACACTGAAGCTTTCTTT. This sequence encodes CASSEYGADTEAFF.

The chain joins TRBV6-6 to TRBJ2-5; D remains ambiguous. Germline V lookup: CDR1 MNHNY, CDR2 SVGAGI (reference sequence). The CDR3 has 15 residues. Trimming removed 2 bases from V and 2 bases from J, with 12 bases in between. Here the CDR3 reads CASSYVQTQQETQYF. The CDR3, as DNA: TGTGCCAGCAGTTACGTACAGACACAGCAAGAGACCCAGTACTTC.

This chain links TRBV5-8 with TRBJ2-3; 9 positions agree with TRBD1. This CDR3 is 16 amino acids long. J lost 2 bases, V lost 0 bases, and 4 bases had no gene match. Germline CDR1 reads SGHTS; CDR2 reads YDEGEE. CDR3 DNA: TGTGCCAGCAGCTTGGCGGGGACAGGGTTCACAGATACGCAGTATTTT. Protein sequence: CASSLAGTGFTDTQYF.

The rearrangement uses TRBV7-2 and TRBJ1-3; TRBD1 agrees at 12 bases. The CDR3 consists of 18 residues. Losses at the gene ends were 2 bases for V and 3 bases for J; bases not matched to a gene: 8. CDR1 and CDR2 from the germline V gene are SGHTA and FQGNSA. In DNA, the CDR3 is TGTGCCAGCAGCTTATCTTCGGGACAGGGGGCGGGTGGAAACACCATATATTTT. Translated: CASSLSSGQGAGGNTIYF.

The chain couples TRBV7-9 to TRBJ2-5; D might be TRBD2 (5 bases). The closer fit of TRBJ2-7 to the DNA end suggests the J call may be wrong. The CDR3 is 14 amino acids. Germline CDR1 is SEHNR and CDR2 is FQNEAQ (reference sequence). This CDR3 reads CASGGGLRPYEQYF. In DNA form, the CDR3 reads TGTGCCAGCGGAGGCGGACTGAGACCCTACGAGCAGTACTTC.

J is TRBJ1-2 and V is TRBV9; 7 nucleotides match TRBD1. With 4 bases clipped from V and 4 bases from J, the junction kept 10 bases outside the gene matches. This CDR3 is built from 15 residues. Germline V gene lookup returns CDR1 SGDLS and CDR2 YYNGEE. This CDR3 reads CASSPDEGQLYGYTF. The DNA for the CDR3 is TGTGCCAGCAGCCCAGACGAGGGACAGCTCTATGGCTACACCTTC.

J is TRBJ1-1 and V is TRBV6-5; D perhaps matches TRBD1 (5 bases). V was clipped by 2 bases and J by 4 bases, with 11 bases between them. The length of the CDR3 is 14 residues. In germline, CDR1 is MNHEY, CDR2 SVGAGI. The CDR3 sequence: CASSYRDRRTEAFF. The CDR3 nucleotides are TGTGCCAGCAGTTACCGAGACAGACGCACTGAAGCTTTCTTT.

The V call is TRBV5-8, the J call TRBJ2-5; 9 bases match TRBD1. V trimming: 3 bases; J trimming: 5 bases; junction bases outside the gene matches: 14. Per germline, CDR1 SGHTS and CDR2 YDEGEE. There are 17 residues in the CDR3. The CDR3 loop is CASSSGQTGGSRETQYF. The CDR3 region has the DNA TGTGCCAGCAGCTCAGGTCAAACAGGGGGCTCTCGGGAGACCCAGTACTTC. The whole variable domain, remainder taken from reference TRBV5-8 and TRBJ2-5, is EAGVTQSPTHLIKTRGQQATLRCSPISGHTSVYWYQQALGLGLQFLLWYDEGEERNRGNFPPRFSGRQFPNYSSELNVNALELEDSALYLCASSSGQTGGSRETQYFGPGTRLLVL.